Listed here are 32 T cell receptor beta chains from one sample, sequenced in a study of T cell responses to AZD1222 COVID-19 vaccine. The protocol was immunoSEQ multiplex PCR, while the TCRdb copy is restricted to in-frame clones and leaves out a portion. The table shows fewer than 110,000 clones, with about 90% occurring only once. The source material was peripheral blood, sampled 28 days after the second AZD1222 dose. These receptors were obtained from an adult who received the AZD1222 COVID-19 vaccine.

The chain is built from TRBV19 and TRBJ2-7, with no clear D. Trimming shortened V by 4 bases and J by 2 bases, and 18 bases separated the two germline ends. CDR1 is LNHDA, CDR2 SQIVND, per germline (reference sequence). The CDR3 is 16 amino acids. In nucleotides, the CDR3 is TGTGCCAGTAGTACTTACGCCCAATCTCGTCCCTACGAGCAGTACTTC. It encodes CASSTYAQSRPYEQYF. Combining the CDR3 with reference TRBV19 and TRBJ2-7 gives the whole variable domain DGGITQSPKYLFRKEGQNVTLSCEQNLNHDAMYWYRQDPGQGLRLIYYSQIVNDFQKGDIAEGYSVSREKKESFPLTVTSAQKNPTAFYLCASSTYAQSRPYEQYFGPGTRLTVT.

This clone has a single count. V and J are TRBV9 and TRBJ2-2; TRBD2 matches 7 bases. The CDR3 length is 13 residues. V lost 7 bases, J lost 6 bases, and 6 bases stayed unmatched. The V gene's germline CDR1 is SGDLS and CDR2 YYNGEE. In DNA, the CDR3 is TGTGCCAGCGGCGCGGGGGTGGCCGGGGAGCTGTTTTTT. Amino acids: CASGAGVAGELFF.

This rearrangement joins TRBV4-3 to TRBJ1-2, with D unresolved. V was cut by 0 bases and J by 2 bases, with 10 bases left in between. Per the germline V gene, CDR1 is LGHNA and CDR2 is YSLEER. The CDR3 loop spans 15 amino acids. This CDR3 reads CASSQDSAGNYGYTF. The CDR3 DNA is TGCGCCAGCAGCCAAGATTCGGCCGGAAACTATGGCTACACCTTC.

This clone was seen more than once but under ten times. CDR3 residues: CASSLTSGVSQETQYF. CDR3 in DNA: TGTGCCAGCAGCTTGACTAGCGGGGTGTCACAAGAGACCCAGTACTTC. J is TRBJ2-5 and V is TRBV7-2, with 11 bases lining up with TRBD2. CDR3 length equals 16 residues. Germline-derived CDR1 and CDR2 are SGHTA and FQGNSA. V shed 3 bases and J 2 bases; nucleotides not matched to a gene: 5.

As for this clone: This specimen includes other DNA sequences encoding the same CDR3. CDR3: CASSLTLDTEAFF. In DNA, the CDR3 is TGTGCCAGCAGTTTAACGTTGGACACTGAAGCTTTCTTT. The J gene is TRBJ1-1, the V gene TRBV7-9; D is ambiguous. This CDR3 spans 13 amino acids. V dropped 6 bases and J dropped 3 bases, with 11 bases sitting between them. Germline CDR1 SEHNR, CDR2 FQNEAQ (reference sequence).

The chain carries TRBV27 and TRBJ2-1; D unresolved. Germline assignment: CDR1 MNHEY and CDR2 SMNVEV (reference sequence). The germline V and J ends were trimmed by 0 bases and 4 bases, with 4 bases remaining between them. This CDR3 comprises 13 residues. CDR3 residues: CASSLSSYNEQFF. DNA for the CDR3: TGTGCCAGCAGTTTATCCTCTTACAATGAGCAGTTCTTC.

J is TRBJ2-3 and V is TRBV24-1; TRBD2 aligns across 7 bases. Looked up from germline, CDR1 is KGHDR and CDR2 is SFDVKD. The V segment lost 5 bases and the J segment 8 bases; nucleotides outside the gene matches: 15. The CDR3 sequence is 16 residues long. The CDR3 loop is CATSAPDRGGGVTQYF. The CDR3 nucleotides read TGTGCCACCAGTGCTCCGGACCGCGGGGGAGGGGTTACGCAGTATTTT.

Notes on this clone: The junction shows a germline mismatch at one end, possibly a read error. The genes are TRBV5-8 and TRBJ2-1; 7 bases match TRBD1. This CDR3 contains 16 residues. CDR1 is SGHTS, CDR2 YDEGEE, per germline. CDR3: CASSPRTGPTYHEQFF. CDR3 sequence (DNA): TGTGCCAGCAGCCCCAGGACAGGCCCTACCTACCATGAGCAGTTCTTC.

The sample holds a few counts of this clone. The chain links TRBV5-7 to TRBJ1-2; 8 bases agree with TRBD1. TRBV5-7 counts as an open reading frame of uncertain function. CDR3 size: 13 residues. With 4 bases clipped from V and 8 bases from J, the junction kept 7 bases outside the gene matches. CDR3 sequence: CASSRERDRGYTF. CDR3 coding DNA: TGTGCCAGCAGCCGTGAGAGGGACAGGGGCTACACCTTC.

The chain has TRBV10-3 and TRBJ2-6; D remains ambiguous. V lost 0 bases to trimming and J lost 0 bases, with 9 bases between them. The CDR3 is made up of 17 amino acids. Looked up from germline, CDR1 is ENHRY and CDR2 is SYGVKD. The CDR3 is CAISESTDSSGANVLTF. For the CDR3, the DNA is TGTGCCATCAGTGAGTCAACAGATTCCTCTGGGGCCAACGTCCTGACTTTC.

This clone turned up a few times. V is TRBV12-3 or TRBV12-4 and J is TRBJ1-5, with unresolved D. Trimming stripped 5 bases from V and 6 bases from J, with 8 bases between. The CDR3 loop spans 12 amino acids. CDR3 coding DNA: TGTGCCAGCAGTCTGGTGGCTCAGCCCCAGCATTTT. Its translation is CASSLVAQPQHF.

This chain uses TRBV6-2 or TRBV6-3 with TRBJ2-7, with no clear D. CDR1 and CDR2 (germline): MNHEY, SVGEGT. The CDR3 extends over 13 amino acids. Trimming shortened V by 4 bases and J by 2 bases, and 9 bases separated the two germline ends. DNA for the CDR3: TGTGCCAGCAGTTCCCATCCCCCCTACGAGCAGTACTTC. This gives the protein CASSSHPPYEQYF.

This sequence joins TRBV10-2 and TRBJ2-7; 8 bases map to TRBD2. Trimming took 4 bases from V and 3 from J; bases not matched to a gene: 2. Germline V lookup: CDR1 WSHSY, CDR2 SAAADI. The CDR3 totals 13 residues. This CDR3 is CASSVGTSYEQYF. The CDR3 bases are TGCGCCAGCAGTGTTGGGACTAGCTACGAGCAGTACTTC.

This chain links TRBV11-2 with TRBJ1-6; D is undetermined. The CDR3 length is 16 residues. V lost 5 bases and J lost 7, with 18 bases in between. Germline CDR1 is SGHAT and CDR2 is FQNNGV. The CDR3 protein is CASSPGIGRLNSPLHF. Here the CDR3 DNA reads TGTGCCAGCAGCCCAGGTATCGGCAGATTAAATTCACCCCTCCACTTT.

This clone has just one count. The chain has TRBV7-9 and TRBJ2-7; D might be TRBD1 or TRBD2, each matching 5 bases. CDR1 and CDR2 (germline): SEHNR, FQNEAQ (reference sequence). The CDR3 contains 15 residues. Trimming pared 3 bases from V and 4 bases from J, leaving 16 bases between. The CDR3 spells CASSLDVMGDYEQYF. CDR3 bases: TGTGCCAGCAGCTTGGACGTCATGGGGGATTACGAGCAGTACTTC.

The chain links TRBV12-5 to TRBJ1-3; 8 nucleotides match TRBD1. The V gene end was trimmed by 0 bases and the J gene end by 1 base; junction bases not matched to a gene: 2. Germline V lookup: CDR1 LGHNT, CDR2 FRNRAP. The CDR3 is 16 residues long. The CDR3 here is CASGLVTGGSGNTIYF. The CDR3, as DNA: TGTGCTAGTGGTTTGGTCACAGGGGGGTCTGGAAACACCATATATTTT.

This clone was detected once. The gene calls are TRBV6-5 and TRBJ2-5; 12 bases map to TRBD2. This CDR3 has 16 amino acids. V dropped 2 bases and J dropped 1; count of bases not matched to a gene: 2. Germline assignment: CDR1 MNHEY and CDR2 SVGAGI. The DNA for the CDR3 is TGTGCCAGCAGTTACACGACTAGCGGGGGCCAAGAGACCCAGTACTTC. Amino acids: CASSYTTSGGQETQYF.

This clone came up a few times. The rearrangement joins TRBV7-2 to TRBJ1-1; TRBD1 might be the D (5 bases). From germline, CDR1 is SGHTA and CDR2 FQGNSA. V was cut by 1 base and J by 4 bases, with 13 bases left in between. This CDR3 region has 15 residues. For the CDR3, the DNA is TGTGCCAGCAGCTTAGTTGGGGGTGTAGGCACTGAAGCTTTCTTT. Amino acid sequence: CASSLVGGVGTEAFF.

CDR3 in amino acids: CASSLPRPGLLPYEQYF. As DNA, the CDR3 is TGTGCCAGCAGTTTACCACGGCCGGGACTCCTCCCCTACGAGCAGTACTTC. This chain links TRBV27 with TRBJ2-7, with a weak D call TRBD2 (6 bases). The CDR3 loop spans 17 amino acids. V dropped 2 bases and J dropped 2 bases, with 19 bases sitting between them. Germline V gene lookup returns CDR1 MNHEY and CDR2 SMNVEV (reference sequence).

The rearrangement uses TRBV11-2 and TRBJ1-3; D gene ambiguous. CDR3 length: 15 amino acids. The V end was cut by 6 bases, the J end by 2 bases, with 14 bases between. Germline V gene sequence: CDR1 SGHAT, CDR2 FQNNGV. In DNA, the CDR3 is TGTGCCAGCAGGCCCTTAAGGTCGCCTGGAAACACCATATATTTT. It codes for CASRPLRSPGNTIYF.

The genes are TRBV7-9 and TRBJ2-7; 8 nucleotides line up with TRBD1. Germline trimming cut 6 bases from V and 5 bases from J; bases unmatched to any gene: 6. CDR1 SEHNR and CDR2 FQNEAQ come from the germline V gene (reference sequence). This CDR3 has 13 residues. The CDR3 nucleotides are TGTGCCAGCAGTTTTGCAGGGGGCGACGAGCAGTACTTC. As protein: CASSFAGGDEQYF.

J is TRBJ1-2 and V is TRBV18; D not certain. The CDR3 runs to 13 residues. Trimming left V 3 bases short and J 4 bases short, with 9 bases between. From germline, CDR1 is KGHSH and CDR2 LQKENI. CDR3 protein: CASSPSGSYGYTF. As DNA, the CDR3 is TGTGCCAGCTCACCTTCCGGGAGCTATGGCTACACCTTC.

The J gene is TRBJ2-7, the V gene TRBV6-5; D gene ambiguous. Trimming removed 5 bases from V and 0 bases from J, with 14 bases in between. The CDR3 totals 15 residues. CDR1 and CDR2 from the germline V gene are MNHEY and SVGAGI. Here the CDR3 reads CASSPEAYSSYEQYF. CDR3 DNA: TGTGCCAGCAGTCCAGAGGCGTACAGCTCCTACGAGCAGTACTTC.

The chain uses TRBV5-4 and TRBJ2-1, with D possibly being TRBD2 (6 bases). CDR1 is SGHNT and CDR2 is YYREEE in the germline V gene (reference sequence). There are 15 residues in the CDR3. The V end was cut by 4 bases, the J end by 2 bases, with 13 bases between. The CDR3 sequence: CASSAPGGAYNEQFF. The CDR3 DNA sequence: TGTGCCAGCAGCGCCCCAGGCGGGGCCTACAATGAGCAGTTCTTC.

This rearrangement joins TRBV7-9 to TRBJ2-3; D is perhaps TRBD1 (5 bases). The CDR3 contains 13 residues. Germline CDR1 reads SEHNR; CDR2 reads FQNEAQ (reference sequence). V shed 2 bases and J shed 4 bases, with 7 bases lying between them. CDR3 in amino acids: CASSLRRADTQYF. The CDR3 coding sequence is TGTGCCAGCAGCTTACGCAGGGCAGATACGCAGTATTTT.

DNA for the CDR3: TGTGCCAGCAGCCCGGGACAGGGCTACTCACCCCTCCACTTT. This gives the protein CASSPGQGYSPLHF. The chain couples TRBV7-6 to TRBJ1-6, with 9 bases aligning to TRBD1. The CDR3 runs to 14 residues. The V segment lost 5 bases and the J segment 10 bases; nucleotides outside the gene matches: 6. CDR1 is SGHVS and CDR2 is FNYEAQ in the germline V gene.

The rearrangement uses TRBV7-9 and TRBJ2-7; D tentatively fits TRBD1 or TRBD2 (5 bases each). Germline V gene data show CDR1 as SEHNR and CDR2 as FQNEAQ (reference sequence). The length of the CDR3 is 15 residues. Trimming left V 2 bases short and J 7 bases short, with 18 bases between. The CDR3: CASSLINEGRGEQYF. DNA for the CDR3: TGTGCCAGCAGCTTAATTAATGAGGGGCGCGGGGAGCAGTACTTC.

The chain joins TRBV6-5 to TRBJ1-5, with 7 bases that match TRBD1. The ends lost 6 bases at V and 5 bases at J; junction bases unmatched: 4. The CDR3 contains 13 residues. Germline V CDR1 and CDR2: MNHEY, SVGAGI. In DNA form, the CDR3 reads TGTGCCAGCAGACCAGGGGGATATCAGCCCCAGCATTTT. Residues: CASRPGGYQPQHF.

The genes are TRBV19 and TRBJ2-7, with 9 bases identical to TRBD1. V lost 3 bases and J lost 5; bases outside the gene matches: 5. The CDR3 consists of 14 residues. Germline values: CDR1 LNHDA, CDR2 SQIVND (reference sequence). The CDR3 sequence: CASSMGQGVNEQYF. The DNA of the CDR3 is TGTGCCAGTAGTATGGGACAGGGTGTGAACGAGCAGTACTTC. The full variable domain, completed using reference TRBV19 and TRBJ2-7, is DGGITQSPKYLFRKEGQNVTLSCEQNLNHDAMYWYRQDPGQGLRLIYYSQIVNDFQKGDIAEGYSVSREKKESFPLTVTSAQKNPTAFYLCASSMGQGVNEQYFGPGTRLTVT.

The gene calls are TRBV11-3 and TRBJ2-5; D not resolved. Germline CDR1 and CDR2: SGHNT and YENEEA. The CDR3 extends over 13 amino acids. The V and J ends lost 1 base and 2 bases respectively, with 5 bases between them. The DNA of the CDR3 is TGTGCCAGCAGCTTAGCAGAGCAAGAGACCCAGTACTTC. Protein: CASSLAEQETQYF.

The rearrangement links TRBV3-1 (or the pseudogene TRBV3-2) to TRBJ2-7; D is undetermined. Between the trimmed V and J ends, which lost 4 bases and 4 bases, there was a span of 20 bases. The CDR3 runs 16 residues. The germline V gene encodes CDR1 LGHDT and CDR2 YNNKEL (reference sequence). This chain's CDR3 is CASSPDPSTRSYEQYF. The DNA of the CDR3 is TGTGCCAGCAGCCCCGACCCCAGTACAAGAAGTTACGAGCAGTACTTC.

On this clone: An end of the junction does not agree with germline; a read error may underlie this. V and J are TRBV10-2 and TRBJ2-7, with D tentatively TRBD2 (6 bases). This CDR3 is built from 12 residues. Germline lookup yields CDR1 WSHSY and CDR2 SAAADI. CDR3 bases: TGCGCCAGCAGTGATAGCGGATACCCCTCCAACTTC. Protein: CASSDSGYPSNF.